These T cell receptor beta chains were read from a single sample in a study of early T cells in non-severe SARS-CoV-2 infection. TCRdb ran MiXCR on the 5' RACE reads and lists one entry per CDR3 protein. This table holds 60,000 or so distinct CDR3 sequences, approximately 11% found once. The sequenced sample was whole blood. These receptor sequences come from an adult who was a healthcare worker with PCR-confirmed SARS-CoV-2 infection or an uninfected control (not recorded which). Each CDR3 is given with its conserved first and last residue. The D gene is left open where the match is weak. Clone size is stated in some rows and not others, as once, few, many or a class when expanded.

many	TRBD1	TRBJ2-3	TRBV28	CASSWTGGTDTQYF	TGTGCCAGCAGTTGGACAGGGGGCACAGATACGCAGTATTTT
many	TRBD1	TRBJ2-7	TRBV12-3/TRBV12-4	CASSLGTGGDEQYF	TGTGCCAGCAGTTTAGGGACAGGGGGCGACGAGCAGTACTTC
many	.	TRBJ2-1	TRBV5-4	CASSLGNEQFF	TGTGCCAGCAGCTTGGGCAATGAGCAGTTCTTC
few	.	TRBJ2-7	TRBV29-1	CSGVAGPEQYF	TGCAGCGGTGTAGCAGGGCCCGAGCAGTACTTC
many	.	TRBJ1-3	TRBV7-2	CASSFGGTGNTIYF	TGTGCCAGCAGCTTTGGGGGGACTGGAAACACCATATATTTT
few	.	TRBJ1-6	TRBV27	CASSFEGSYNSPLHF	TGTGCCAGCAGTTTTGAGGGCTCCTATAATTCACCCCTCCACTTT
few	TRBD1	TRBJ1-1	TRBV5-1	CASSGRQGMNTEAFF	TGCGCCAGCAGCGGGAGACAGGGTATGAACACTGAAGCTTTCTTT
.	.	TRBJ2-7	TRBV7-2	CASSSTGYEQYF	TGTGCCAGCAGCTCGACCGGCTACGAGCAGTACTTC
few	TRBD2	TRBJ2-1	TRBV5-6	CASSLTGTSAFF	TGTGCCAGCAGCTTGACCGGGACTAGCGCGTTCTTC
few	TRBD1	TRBJ1-1	TRBV29-1	CSVPTADRGEAFF	TGCAGCGTTCCTACCGCGGACAGGGGTGAAGCTTTCTTT
few	.	TRBJ2-4	TRBV11-3	CASSLDFKNIQYF	TGTGCCAGCAGCTTAGACTTCAAAAACATTCAGTACTTC
many	TRBD1	TRBJ2-7	TRBV12-3/TRBV12-4	CASSAPRDSYYEQYF	TGTGCCAGCAGTGCACCCCGGGACAGCTACTACGAGCAGTACTTC
many	TRBD1	TRBJ1-2	TRBV5-6	CASRGAGGGYTF	TGTGCCAGCAGAGGCGCAGGGGGTGGCTACACCTTC
many	.	TRBJ1-2	TRBV19	CASSIDDSGYGYTF	TGTGCCAGTAGTATAGATGACAGTGGGTATGGCTACACCTTC
.	TRBD2	TRBJ2-1	TRBV28	CASVTTSGNNEQFF	TGTGCCAGTGTAACGACTAGCGGTAACAATGAGCAGTTCTTC
few	.	TRBJ2-5	TRBV29-1	CSVEKIETQYF	TGCAGCGTTGAAAAAATAGAGACCCAGTACTTC
many	TRBD2	TRBJ2-1	TRBV2	CASTEPASGGASSYNEQFF	TGTGCCAGCACCGAACCCGCTAGCGGGGGAGCGAGCTCCTACAATGAGCAGTTCTTC
.	.	TRBJ2-7	TRBV5-1	CASSLGTRYEQYF	TGCGCCAGCAGCTTGGGGACCAGATACGAGCAGTACTTC
once	.	TRBJ2-3	TRBV12-5	CASGLPSTDTQYF	TGTGCTAGTGGTCTGCCTAGCACAGATACGCAGTATTTT
.	.	TRBJ1-2	TRBV7-9	CASSLEGIYGYTF	TGTGCCAGCAGCTTAGAAGGAATCTATGGCTACACCTTC
.	TRBD2	TRBJ2-5	TRBV6-5	CASSYSGTSGGETQYF	TGTGCCAGCAGTTACTCCGGGACTAGCGGTGGGGAGACCCAGTACTTC
few	TRBD2	TRBJ2-1	TRBV6-1	CASGPRRTSDISYNEQFF	TGTGCCAGCGGGCCCCGCAGGACTAGCGACATCTCCTACAATGAGCAGTTCTTC
many	.	TRBJ1-1	TRBV29-1	CSVENPARNTEAFF	TGCAGCGTTGAAAATCCAGCCCGGAACACTGAAGCTTTCTTT
.	.	TRBJ2-2	TRBV18	CASSGGVDTGELFF	TGTGCCAGCTCAGGAGGGGTTGACACCGGGGAGCTGTTTTTT
few	.	TRBJ1-1	TRBV5-1	CASSSGLGVTEAFF	TGCGCCAGCAGCTCAGGGCTGGGGGTGACTGAAGCTTTCTTT
.	.	TRBJ1-2	TRBV28	CASRSSLRGGYTF	TGTGCCAGCAGATCCAGTCTCCGGGGAGGCTACACCTTC
.	.	TRBJ2-1	TRBV6-2/TRBV6-3	CASSWDSLREQFF	TGTGCCAGCAGTTGGGACTCCCTACGGGAGCAGTTCTTC
many	.	TRBJ1-2	TRBV29-1	CSVDSFGYTF	TGCAGCGTAGACAGTTTTGGCTACACCTTC
.	.	TRBJ2-2	TRBV19	CASSIRGANTGELFF	TGTGCCAGTAGTATCAGGGGGGCGAACACCGGGGAGCTGTTTTTT
.	TRBD2	TRBJ2-1	TRBV4-1	CASTLLGRGAYNEQFF	TGCGCCAGCACCTTACTTGGACGGGGGGCCTACAATGAGCAGTTCTTC
few	TRBD1	TRBJ1-6	TRBV9	CASSVEGQLNSPLHF	TGTGCCAGCAGCGTAGAGGGACAGTTAAATTCACCCCTCCACTTT
many	.	TRBJ2-1	TRBV20-1	CSASGGWGADYNEQFF	TGCAGTGCTAGTGGAGGTTGGGGGGCCGACTACAATGAGCAGTTCTTC
few	.	TRBJ1-1	TRBV7-9	CASSLDWQGNTEAFF	TGTGCCAGCAGCTTAGATTGGCAGGGGAACACTGAAGCTTTCTTT
many	.	TRBJ2-7	TRBV7-8	CASSSHPRGLRYEQYF	TGTGCCAGCAGCTCTCACCCCAGGGGCCTCCGCTACGAGCAGTACTTC
.	TRBD2	TRBJ2-7	TRBV10-3	CATASGVPYEQYF	TGTGCCACCGCTAGCGGGGTTCCCTACGAGCAGTACTTC
many	.	TRBJ2-5	TRBV11-2	CASSSSQETQYF	TGTGCCAGCAGCTCCTCCCAAGAGACCCAGTACTTC
many	.	TRBJ2-7	TRBV19	CASSTKGGSLEQYF	TGTGCCAGTAGTACCAAAGGGGGATCGCTCGAGCAGTACTTC
many	.	TRBJ1-2	TRBV3-1	CASSQERSGYTF	TGTGCCAGCAGCCAAGAGAGGTCTGGCTACACCTTC
many	TRBD1	TRBJ2-7	TRBV12-3/TRBV12-4	CASSFRGPPYEQYF	TGTGCCAGCAGTTTTAGGGGGCCTCCCTACGAGCAGTACTTC
few	.	TRBJ2-7	TRBV14	CASGRDRERYEQYF	TGTGCCAGCGGCCGGGACCGCGAACGGTACGAGCAGTACTTC
many	.	TRBJ2-7	TRBV28	CASSLLVGGTSRF	TGTGCCAGCAGTTTATTGGTTGGGGGGACGTCGAGATTC
few	.	TRBJ2-2	TRBV7-8	CASSHSRGELFF	TGTGCCAGCAGCCATTCGCGCGGGGAGCTGTTTTTT
many	TRBD1	TRBJ1-2	TRBV12-3/TRBV12-4	CASSRTGSRGYTF	TGTGCCAGCAGTCGGACAGGGAGTAGGGGCTACACCTTC
.	.	TRBJ2-3	TRBV20-1	CSAPLGGGPRTDTQYF	TGCAGTGCCCCTTTGGGGGGGGGGCCTCGCACAGATACGCAGTATTTT
.	TRBD2	TRBJ2-1	TRBV6-2/TRBV6-3	CASSDGGALWNEQFF	TGTGCCAGCAGTGACGGGGGGGCCCTCTGGAATGAGCAGTTCTTC
.	.	TRBJ2-3	TRBV7-6	CASSPDVTDTQYF	TGTGCCAGCAGCCCGGACGTCACAGATACGCAGTATTTT
few	.	TRBJ2-2	TRBV20-1	CSATPANTGELFF	TGCAGTGCTACCCCAGCGAACACCGGGGAGCTGTTTTTT
.	TRBD2	TRBJ2-3	TRBV11-2	CASSLALAGGDTQYF	TGTGCCAGCAGCTTAGCCCTAGCGGGGGGAGATACGCAGTATTTT
.	TRBD2	TRBJ2-1	TRBV28	CASSRPRLAGVKFF	TGTGCCAGCAGCCGCCCAAGACTAGCGGGAGTGAAGTTCTTC
.	TRBD1	TRBJ2-7	TRBV28	CASSATSGTGVAEQYF	TGTGCCAGCAGTGCGACTTCCGGGACAGGTGTCGCCGAGCAGTACTTC
many	.	TRBJ2-7	TRBV20-1	CSASDPGDTLSYEQYF	TGCAGTGCTTCTGACCCCGGGGACACTCTCTCCTACGAGCAGTACTTC
.	.	TRBJ2-5	TRBV15	CATSRQIGGRQETQYF	TGTGCCACCAGCAGACAAATCGGGGGGCGCCAAGAGACCCAGTACTTC
.	.	TRBJ2-3	TRBV18	CASSPLGDLTDTQYF	TGTGCCAGCTCACCACTCGGGGATTTAACAGATACGCAGTATTTT
few	.	TRBJ1-1	TRBV28	CASSLRAGEAFF	TGTGCCAGCAGTTTAAGGGCGGGGGAAGCTTTCTTT
.	.	TRBJ2-5	TRBV7-8	CASSLELAGTQYF	TGTGCCAGCAGCTTAGAACTAGCCGGGACCCAGTACTTC
few	.	TRBJ2-7	TRBV9	CASSVEAAGTPYEQYF	TGTGCCAGCAGCGTAGAGGCGGCAGGGACCCCCTACGAGCAGTACTTC
.	TRBD1	TRBJ1-2	TRBV28	CATRTGVGYGYTF	TGTGCCACCCGTACAGGGGTCGGCTATGGCTACACCTTC
few	.	TRBJ2-6	TRBV9	CASSPTPLRVGGANVLTF	TGTGCCAGCAGCCCTACCCCCCTCAGGGTCGGGGGGGCCAACGTCCTGACTTTC
many	.	TRBJ2-2	TRBV28	CASSLLVAGELFF	TGTGCCAGCAGTTTGTTGGTCGCCGGGGAGCTGTTTTTT
many	.	TRBJ1-2	TRBV29-1	CSVTPPGTNYGYTF	TGCAGCGTCACCCCTCCGGGGACTAACTATGGCTACACCTTC